This T cell receptor beta chain was recorded in a study of beta chain features in type 1 diabetes. Study-level points and caveats: Type 1 diabetes patients showed a moderate but significant shortening of TCRB CDR3s in all four CD4+ subsets. The naive, central memory and Treg TCRB repertoires looked more alike in patients than they did in healthy donors.

Expressed TCRB transcripts were sequenced because the entire RNA isolate underwent reverse transcription. The data were produced by immunoSEQ multiplex PCR, yet TCRdb's version contains in-frame clones alone and is incomplete. The data hold around 250,000 clones, with roughly 22% observed a single time. Worth noting for this clone: The antigen is unknown.

The TCR sequence derives from a middle-aged woman with type 1 diabetes. Material: naive CD4+ T cells from blood.

CDR3 residues: CASSVLDGGNTEAFF. CDR3 sequence (DNA): TGTGCCAGCAGCGTCCTGGACGGGGGGAACACTGAAGCTTTCTTT. This chain connects TRBV9 to TRBJ1-1; weak D call: TRBD1 (5 bases). The CDR3 extends over 15 amino acids. V lost 2 bases, J lost 1 base, and 12 bases lay in between. Germline V lookup: CDR1 SGDLS, CDR2 YYNGEE.